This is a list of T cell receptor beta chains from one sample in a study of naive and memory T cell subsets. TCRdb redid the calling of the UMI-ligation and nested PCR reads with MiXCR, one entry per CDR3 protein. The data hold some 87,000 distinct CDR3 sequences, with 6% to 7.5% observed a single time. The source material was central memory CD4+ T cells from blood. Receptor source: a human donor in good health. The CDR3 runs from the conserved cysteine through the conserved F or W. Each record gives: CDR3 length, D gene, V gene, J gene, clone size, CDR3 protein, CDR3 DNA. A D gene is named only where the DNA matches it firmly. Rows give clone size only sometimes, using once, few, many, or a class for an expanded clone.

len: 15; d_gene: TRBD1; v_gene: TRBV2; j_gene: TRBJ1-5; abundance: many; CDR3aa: CASSGDRGRVQPQHF; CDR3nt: TGTGCCAGCAGCGGGGACAGGGGGCGGGTTCAGCCCCAGCATTTT
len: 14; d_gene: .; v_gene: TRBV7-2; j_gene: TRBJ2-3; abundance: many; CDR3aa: CASSLVIGTDTQYF; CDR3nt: TGTGCCAGCAGCTTAGTGATAGGGACAGATACGCAGTATTTT
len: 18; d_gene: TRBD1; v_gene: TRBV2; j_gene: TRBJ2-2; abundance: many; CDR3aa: CASSEKSPGQGSAGELFF; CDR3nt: TGTGCCAGCAGTGAAAAAAGTCCGGGACAGGGAAGTGCCGGGGAGCTGTTTTTT
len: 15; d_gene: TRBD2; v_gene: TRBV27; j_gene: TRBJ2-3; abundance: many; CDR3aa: CASAGAGGLTDTQYF; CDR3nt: TGTGCCAGTGCCGGAGCGGGAGGCCTAACAGATACGCAGTATTTT
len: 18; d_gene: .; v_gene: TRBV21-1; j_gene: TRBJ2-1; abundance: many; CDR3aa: CASSVYSGGAGSYNEQFF; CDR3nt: TGTGCCAGCAGCGTATATAGCGGGGGGGCTGGTTCCTACAATGAGCAGTTCTTC
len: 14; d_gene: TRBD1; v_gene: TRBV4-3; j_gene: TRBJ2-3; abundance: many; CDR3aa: CASSQRDRADTQYF; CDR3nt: TGCGCCAGCAGCCAGCGGGACAGGGCAGATACGCAGTATTTT
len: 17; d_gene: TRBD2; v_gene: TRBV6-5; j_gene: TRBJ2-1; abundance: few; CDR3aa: CASSSTLAGGPHNEQFF; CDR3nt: TGTGCCAGCAGTTCAACACTAGCGGGGGGGCCTCATAATGAGCAGTTCTTC
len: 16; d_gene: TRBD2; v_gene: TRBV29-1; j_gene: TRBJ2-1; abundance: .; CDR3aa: CSVGLAGPSNNNEQFF; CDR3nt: TGCAGCGTTGGGCTAGCGGGCCCTTCAAATAACAATGAGCAGTTCTTC
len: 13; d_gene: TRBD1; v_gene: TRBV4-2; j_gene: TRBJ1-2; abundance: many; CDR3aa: CASSPGQSYGYTF; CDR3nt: TGTGCCAGCAGCCCGGGACAGTCCTATGGCTACACCTTC
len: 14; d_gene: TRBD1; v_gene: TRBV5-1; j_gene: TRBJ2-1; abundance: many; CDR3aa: CASSLGQGMDEQFF; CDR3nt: TGCGCCAGCAGCCTAGGACAGGGGATGGATGAGCAGTTCTTC
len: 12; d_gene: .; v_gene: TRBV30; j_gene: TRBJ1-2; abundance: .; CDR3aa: CAWSARPYGYTF; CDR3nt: TGTGCCTGGAGTGCGAGGCCCTATGGCTACACCTTC
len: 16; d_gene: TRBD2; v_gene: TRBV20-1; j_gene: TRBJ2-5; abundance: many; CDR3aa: CSARGDLAGGPETQYF; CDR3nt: TGCAGTGCTAGAGGGGATCTAGCGGGGGGGCCCGAGACCCAGTACTTC